This T cell receptor beta chain was observed in a study of shared clonotypes between healthy human individuals. The CDR3 has 14 residues. Germline V gene data show CDR1 as SNHLY and CDR2 as FYNNEI. V shed 8 bases and J 8 bases; nucleotides not matched to a gene: 10. In replicate PCRs of unsorted PBMC, around 310 ng DNA, around 30,000 T cell genomes, was used. Using immunoSEQ multiplex PCR, the repertoire was profiled, and TCRdb retains in-frame clones only, with some absent. The data show roughly 480,000 clones, approximately 79% seen once. The TCR originated in a woman aged 40-49 years in good health. Some clones in this sample may be carry-over from other donors' samples. This rearrangement joins TRBV2 to TRBJ2-1, with 9 bases matching TRBD1. The specimen sequenced was PBMCs. This chain's CDR3 is CASGGGQGEDEQFF. The CDR3 DNA is TGTGCCAGCGGGGGGGGACAGGGTGAGGATGAGCAGTTCTTC. Full variable domain (outside the CDR3, taken from reference TRBV2 and TRBJ2-1): EPEVTQTPSHQVTQMGQEVILRCVPISNHLYFYWYRQILGQKVEFLVSFYNNEISEKSEIFDDQFSVERPDGSNFTLKIRSTKLEDSAMYFCASGGGQGEDEQFFGPGTRLTVL.